The present entry profiles one T cell receptor beta chain with its context. This clonotype has just a few counts. No antigen is known for it. No per-base quality is available; no much larger clone lies one base away. This entry is derived from a study of T cells after yellow fever vaccination (dated by TCRdb to the late 2010s). Some background on the complete study: Libraries from fractions with low cell numbers were prepared with the SMART-Seq v4 Ultra Low Input RNA kit. To follow T-cell clones before and after both primary and booster YFV17D yellow fever vaccination, bulk TCR alpha and beta repertoires underwent longitudinal sequencing. Two healthy male donors made up the cohort, one aged 18 to 29 years and the other aged 30 to 40 years. Blood was collected at multiple timepoints before and after primary and secondary immunization, and bulk PBMC replicates and cell subsets were isolated.

This sample's treatment or condition label indicates: live attenuated yellow fever vaccine strain. At each blood-draw timepoint, two biological replicates of bulk PBMCs were obtained. A standard Ficoll-Paque protocol was used to isolate PBMCs from peripheral blood. TriZol was used to extract RNA from bulk PBMCs, from CD4 and CD8 fractions, and from dextramer-positive and dextramer-negative fractions. TCR cDNA was synthesized by 5'RACE template switching, through which a universal primer site and unique molecular identifiers were introduced. Priming of cDNA synthesis was performed from both the TCR alpha and TCR beta constant segments. Library amplification used two PCR steps, and the second PCR step added sample barcodes and sequencing adapters. Libraries were sequenced on Illumina HiSeq 2500 (2x100 bp) or NovaSeq (2x150 bp). The authors' pipeline ran thus. Demultiplexing of reads and collapsing into UMI consensus sequences were performed with MIGEC, and V(D)J alignment was carried out with MiXCR. Clonotypes responding to the vaccine were identified with edgeR on replicate PBMC samples, with the criteria of FDR below 0.01 and a log2 fold change above 5 up to day 15. Each bulk clonotype received a CD4 or CD8 identity based on whether the sequenced CD4 or CD8 repertoire contained that clonotype at higher abundance. TCRdb trimmed the raw reads at Q25, called clones with MiXCR and kept productive beta chains. Rows are combined by CDR3 protein, so each entry shows the most common genes and DNA. TCRdb, rather than the study authors, made the V and J calls. The sample table lists around 610,000 distinct CDR3 sequences, less than 15% of them with a count of one. The ten largest account for around 15% of the sample.

Per the germline V gene, LGHNA is the CDR1 and YNFKEQ is the CDR2. Including cysteine and phenylalanine, the CDR3 has 14 amino acids. Only the CDR3 portion is preserved as DNA: 42 bases, with reading frame beginning at the first base. The junction shows trimming of 5 bases on V and 5 bases on J, and the gene matches do not reach 9 bases of it. On the study overall, not on this receptor specifically: Compared with the primary T-cell response, the secondary T-cell response was faster but weaker, reaching its peak on day 5 rather than on day 15. A small fraction of clonotypes appeared in both the CD4 and CD8 compartments, likely as a result of convergent recombination. Most clones expanded after primary vaccination were re-detected after the booster (96% of CD4 and about 88% of CD8), suggesting broad memory maintenance. Because the study included only two donors, the extent to which the findings can be generalized is limited. Because abundant contaminating clonotypes from the bulk population could be contained in FACS-sorted repertoires, computational filtering was required.

Specimen: PBMCs, collected on the day of the yellow fever booster vaccination. This receptor was obtained from a man aged 25 to 40 who received the YFV17D yellow fever vaccine. The receptor chain draws on TRBV4-2 and TRBJ2-7, with 7 central nucleotides matching TRBD2. The CDR3 in this case is CASSWGGSFDEQYF. The base sequence is TGTGCCAGCAGCTGGGGGGGTAGCTTTGACGAGCAGTACTTC.